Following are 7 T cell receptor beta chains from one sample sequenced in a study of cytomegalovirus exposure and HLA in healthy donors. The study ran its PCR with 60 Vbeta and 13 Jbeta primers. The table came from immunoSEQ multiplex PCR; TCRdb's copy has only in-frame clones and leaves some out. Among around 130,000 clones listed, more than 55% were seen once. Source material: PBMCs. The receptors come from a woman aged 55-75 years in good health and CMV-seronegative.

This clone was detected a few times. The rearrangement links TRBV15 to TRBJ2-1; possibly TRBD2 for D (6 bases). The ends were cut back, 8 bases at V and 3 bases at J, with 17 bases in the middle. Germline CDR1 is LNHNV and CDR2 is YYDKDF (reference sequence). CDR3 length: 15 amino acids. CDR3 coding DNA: TGTGCCACCCAAGAGGGCGGGAAGTTCTACAATGAGCAGTTCTTC. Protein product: CATQEGGKFYNEQFF.

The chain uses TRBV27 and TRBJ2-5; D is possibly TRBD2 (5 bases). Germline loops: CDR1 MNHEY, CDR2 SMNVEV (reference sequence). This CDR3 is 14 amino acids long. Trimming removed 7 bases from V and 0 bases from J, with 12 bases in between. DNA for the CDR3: TGTGCCAGCAAATTTCGGCGGGACCAAGAGACCCAGTACTTC. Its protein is CASKFRRDQETQYF.

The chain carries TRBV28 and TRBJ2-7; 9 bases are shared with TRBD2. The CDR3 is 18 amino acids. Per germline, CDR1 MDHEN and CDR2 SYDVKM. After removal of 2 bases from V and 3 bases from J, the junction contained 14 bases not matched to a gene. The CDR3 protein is CASSLVASSREGFYEQYF. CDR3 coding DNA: TGTGCCAGCAGTTTAGTAGCTAGCTCGCGGGAGGGCTTCTACGAGCAGTACTTC.

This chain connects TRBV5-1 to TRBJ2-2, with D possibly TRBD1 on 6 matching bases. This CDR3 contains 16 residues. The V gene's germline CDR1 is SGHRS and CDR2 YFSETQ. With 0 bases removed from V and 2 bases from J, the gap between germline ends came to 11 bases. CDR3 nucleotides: TGCGCCAGCAGCTTGGGACAGGTCACAAACACCGGGGAGCTGTTTTTT. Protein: CASSLGQVTNTGELFF.

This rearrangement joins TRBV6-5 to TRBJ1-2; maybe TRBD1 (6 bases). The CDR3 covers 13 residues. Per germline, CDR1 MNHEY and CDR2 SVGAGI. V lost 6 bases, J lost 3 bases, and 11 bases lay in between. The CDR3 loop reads CASRETGYYGYTF. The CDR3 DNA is TGTGCCAGCAGAGAGACAGGTTACTATGGCTACACCTTC.

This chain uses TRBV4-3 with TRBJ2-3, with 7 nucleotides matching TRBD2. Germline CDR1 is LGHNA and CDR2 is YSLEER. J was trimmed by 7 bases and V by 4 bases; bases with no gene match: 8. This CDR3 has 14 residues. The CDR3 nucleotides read TGCGCCAGCAGCCCCGGGGGGATCGGGAATACGCAGTATTTT. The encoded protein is CASSPGGIGNTQYF.

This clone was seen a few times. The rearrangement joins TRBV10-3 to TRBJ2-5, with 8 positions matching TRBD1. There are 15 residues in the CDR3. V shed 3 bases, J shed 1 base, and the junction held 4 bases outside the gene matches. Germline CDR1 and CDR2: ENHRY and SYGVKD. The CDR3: CAISDWGQVQETQYF. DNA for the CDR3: TGTGCCATCAGTGACTGGGGACAGGTCCAAGAGACCCAGTACTTC.